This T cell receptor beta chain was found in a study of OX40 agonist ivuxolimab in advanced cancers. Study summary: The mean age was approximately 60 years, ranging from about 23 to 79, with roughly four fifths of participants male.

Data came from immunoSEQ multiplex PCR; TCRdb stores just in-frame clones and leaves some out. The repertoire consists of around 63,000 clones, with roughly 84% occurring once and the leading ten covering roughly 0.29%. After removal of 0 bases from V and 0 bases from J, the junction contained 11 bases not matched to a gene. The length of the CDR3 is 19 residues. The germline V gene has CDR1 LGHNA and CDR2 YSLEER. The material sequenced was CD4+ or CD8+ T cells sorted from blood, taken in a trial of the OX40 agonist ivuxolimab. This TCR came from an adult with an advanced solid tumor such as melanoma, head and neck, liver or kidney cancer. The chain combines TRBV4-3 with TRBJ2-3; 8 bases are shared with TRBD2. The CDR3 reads CASSQDHVQRGLSTDTQYF. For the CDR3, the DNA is TGCGCCAGCAGCCAAGATCACGTGCAGCGGGGGCTTAGCACAGATACGCAGTATTTT.